This T cell receptor beta chain is from a study of CD8 T cells in ankylosing spondylitis (dated by TCRdb to about 2017). Broadly, across the study: T cell receptor beta repertoires were profiled in healthy donors and ankylosing spondylitis patients so that disease-linked TCR variants could be found. Samples of peripheral blood were taken, and for ankylosing spondylitis patients, synovial fluid was collected as well. The whole study cohort included over a hundred healthy donors and 25 ankylosing spondylitis patients. Study-wide conclusions, independent of this receptor: According to the report, matched synovial fluid samples from ankylosing spondylitis patients were significantly enriched for the disease-linked clones. The disease-linked clones had a CD8+ phenotype and were found at relatively low frequencies in peripheral blood. Some of the motif variants had been reported before in the synovial fluid and blood of reactive arthritis patients, a finding that suggests common disease-initiation mechanisms. A TCR beta motif of about eight highly homologous amino acid variants appeared characteristic of blood from ankylosing spondylitis patients.

CDR1 and CDR2 are read off the germline V gene as SGHVS and FQNEAQ. Counted from cysteine to phenylalanine, this CDR3 has 12 amino acids. Of all the DNA, just the CDR3 is kept, 36 bases in frame from base 1. V trim: 5 bases; J trim: 6 bases; unmatched bases: 4. The listed sequencing device is Illumina HiSeq 2500. TCR beta libraries were prepared by quantitative 5'-RACE with molecular barcodes. On the study's bioinformatics: A new computational method based on a probabilistic model of VDJ rearrangement was used to identify disease-linked TCR variants. In-frame beta chains were kept once TCRdb had trimmed the public reads at Q25 with fastp and called clones with MiXCR. Rows merge per CDR3 protein into single entries with the most common DNA and genes. TCRdb, not the authors, supplied the V and J calls. Within this sample are 750,000 to 850,000 distinct CDR3 sequences, with 12% of them counted one time only. Jointly, the top ten make up approximately 0.51% of the sample.

This clonotype appeared a few times. Its antigen is not yet known. Base qualities are not recorded, but no much larger clone differs from it by a single base. The sequence is built from TRBV7-8 and TRBJ2-7; TRBD1 fits 7 bases in the junction. The receptor was derived from a male donor with ankylosing spondylitis. Sequenced sample: blood, either unsorted or a sorted T cell fraction (not recorded which). The nucleotide sequence is TGTGCCAGCAGCCCGGGACAGATCGAGCAGTACTTC. This yields the protein CASSPGQIEQYF. Where the CDR3 stops, the reference TRBV7-8 and TRBJ2-7 genes take over; the full variable domain is GAGVSQSPRYKVAKRGQDVALRCDPISGHVSLFWYQQALGQGPEFLTYFQNEAQLDKSGLPSDRFFAERPEGSVSTLKIQRTQQEDSAVYLCASSPGQIEQYFGPGTRLTVT.